These 30 T cell receptor beta chains originate from one sample sequenced in a study of long-term antiretroviral therapy in people with HIV. Researchers report immunoSEQ v3.0 was run at survey level. The repertoire was sequenced with immunoSEQ multiplex PCR; TCRdb's copy has only in-frame clones and lacks some. The top ten hold 4.5% to 6% of the sample, which has under 45,000 clones, more than 80% seen once. Source: unsorted PBMCs, taken 3.1 years after starting antiretroviral therapy. These receptors all come from a woman between 50 and 59 years old with HIV.

This sequence joins TRBV30 and TRBJ2-5; D unresolved. Between the trimmed V and J ends, which lost 3 bases and 4 bases, there was a span of 6 bases. Germline-derived CDR1 and CDR2 are GTSNPN and SVGIG (reference sequence). The CDR3 contains 11 residues. For the CDR3, the DNA is TGTGCCTGGAGCCGCGGAGAGACCCAGTACTTC. This sequence encodes CAWSRGETQYF.

This clone was counted only a few times. The chain employs TRBV4-1 and TRBJ1-2; 7 nucleotides match TRBD1. CDR1 is MGHRA and CDR2 is YSYEKL in the germline V gene. The CDR3 is made up of 14 amino acids. The J segment lost 2 bases and the V segment lost 3 bases, leaving 3 bases of the junction unmatched. In DNA, the CDR3 is TGCGCCAGCAGCCAGGAACAGGGGAACTATGGCTACACCTTC. Protein product: CASSQEQGNYGYTF.

The CDR3 DNA sequence: TGTGCCAGTAGAGCTCACGCTGAAGCTTTCTTT. Amino acids: CASRAHAEAFF. The rearrangement joins TRBV19 to TRBJ1-1; D is unclear. V lost 6 bases to trimming and J lost 6 bases, with 8 bases between them. The length of the CDR3 is 11 residues. Germline V gene lookup returns CDR1 LNHDA and CDR2 SQIVND (reference sequence).

This chain connects TRBV5-6 to TRBJ1-2, with D perhaps matching TRBD1 (6 bases). Trimming left V 6 bases short and J 7 bases short, with 16 bases between. CDR1 is SGHDT, CDR2 YYEEEE, per germline. This CDR3 region has 13 residues. The CDR3: CASNLQGVAGYTF. In DNA form, the CDR3 reads TGTGCCAGCAACCTACAGGGAGTGGCTGGCTACACCTTC. Supplemented by reference TRBV5-6 and TRBJ1-2, the full variable domain reads DAGVTQSPTHLIKTRGQQVTLRCSPKSGHDTVSWYQQALGQGPQFIFQYYEEEERQRGNFPDRFSGHQFPNYSSELNVNALLLGDSALYLCASNLQGVAGYTFGSGTRLTVV.

This clone is labeled medium-sized. The chain has TRBV9 and TRBJ1-2; D call uncertain. CDR3 size: 13 residues. CDR1 and CDR2 from the germline V gene are SGDLS and YYNGEE. V was pared by 0 bases and J by 7 bases, with 10 bases between. CDR3 in amino acids: CASSVGSSIGYTF. Here the CDR3 DNA reads TGTGCCAGCAGCGTAGGCAGTTCAATTGGCTACACCTTC.

The rearrangement links TRBV9 to TRBJ2-2; perhaps D is TRBD1 or TRBD2 (5 bases each). V was shortened by 0 bases and J by 6 bases, with 15 bases between the two germline ends. The CDR3 is 16 amino acids. Germline CDR1 reads SGDLS; CDR2 reads YYNGEE. The CDR3 loop is CASSVGQQRGAGELFF. CDR3 DNA: TGTGCCAGCAGCGTAGGGCAGCAAAGGGGAGCCGGGGAGCTGTTTTTT.

The chain has TRBV4-2 and TRBJ2-3; TRBD2 matches 14 bases. The ends lost 2 bases at V and 4 bases at J; junction bases unmatched: 5. CDR1 LGHNA and CDR2 YNFKEQ come from the germline V gene. This CDR3 spans 17 amino acids. In DNA form, the CDR3 reads TGTGCCAGCAGCCAAAGACTAGCGGGGGGGCAGGCAGATACGCAGTATTTT. Its protein product is CASSQRLAGGQADTQYF.

This clone was seen only a few times. The chain employs TRBV19 and TRBJ1-6, with TRBD1 identical over 10 bases. V was pared by 6 bases and J by 9 bases, with 5 bases of the junction left unmatched. Germline-derived CDR1 and CDR2 are LNHDA and SQIVND (reference sequence). CDR3 length equals 14 residues. The CDR3 nucleotides read TGTGCCAGTAGCGGACAGGGGGTACTTTCACCCCTCCACTTT. Translation: CASSGQGVLSPLHF.

A single count supports this clone. The chain employs TRBV2 and TRBJ1-4; D remains ambiguous. Looked up from germline, CDR1 is SNHLY and CDR2 is FYNNEI. CDR3 length: 15 amino acids. The ends were cut back, 9 bases at V and 3 bases at J, with 17 bases in the middle. Written as DNA, the CDR3 is TGTGCCAGTTCCTACCTACAGCTTCCTAATGAAAAACTGTTTTTT. Encoded protein: CASSYLQLPNEKLFF.

This sequence joins TRBV2 and TRBJ2-5, with a tentative D call TRBD2 (5 bases). The germline CDR1 and CDR2 sequences are SNHLY and FYNNEI. The CDR3 is made up of 13 amino acids. Trimming shortened V by 5 bases and J by 7 bases, and 14 bases separated the two germline ends. CDR3 protein: CASSTRAPGTQYF. The DNA for the CDR3 is TGTGCCAGCAGTACTAGAGCCCCTGGGACCCAGTACTTC. Looking up the rest from reference TRBV2 and TRBJ2-5 gives the full variable domain: EPEVTQTPSHQVTQMGQEVILRCVPISNHLYFYWYRQILGQKVEFLVSFYNNEISEKSEIFDDQFSVERPDGSNFTLKIRSTKLEDSAMYFCASSTRAPGTQYFGPGTRLLVL.

V and J are TRBV30 and TRBJ1-5; 11 nucleotides align to TRBD1. Germline V lookup: CDR1 GTSNPN, CDR2 SVGIG (reference sequence). Unmatched junction bases numbered 10, after V lost 0 bases and J lost 0 bases. This CDR3 comprises 19 residues. In nucleotides, the CDR3 is TGTGCCTGGAGTGTAGGTCTAGGACAGGGGGCGGATAGCAATCAGCCCCAGCATTTT. This encodes CAWSVGLGQGADSNQPQHF.

This chain connects TRBV19 to TRBJ2-2, with TRBD2 matching over 12 bases. Germline V gene lookup returns CDR1 LNHDA and CDR2 SQIVND (reference sequence). CDR3 size: 17 residues. V lost 1 base to trimming and J lost 6 bases; unmatched junction nucleotides: 6. The DNA of the CDR3 is TGTGCCAGTAGTATAGGACTAGCGGGGGAGTCAGCCGGGGAGCTGTTTTTT. This codes for CASSIGLAGESAGELFF.

V and J are TRBV5-1 and TRBJ2-6; D ambiguous. CDR1 SGHRS and CDR2 YFSETQ come from the germline V gene. Trimming shortened V by 6 bases and J by 2 bases, and 9 bases separated the two germline ends. The CDR3 has 14 amino acids. The CDR3 loop reads CASKSGTGANVLTF. For the CDR3, the DNA is TGCGCCAGCAAGTCGGGTACTGGGGCCAACGTCCTGACTTTC.

This clone showed up just once. V usage is TRBV7-3 and J usage is TRBJ2-1, with 7 bases identical to TRBD2. Per the germline V gene, CDR1 is SGHTA and CDR2 is FQGTGA. V dropped 5 bases and J dropped 1; count of bases not matched to a gene: 5. The CDR3 covers 15 residues. CDR3 region: CASSPSGESYNEQFF. The DNA for the CDR3 is TGTGCCAGCAGCCCGAGCGGGGAATCCTACAATGAGCAGTTCTTC.

V gene TRBV6-5 combines with J gene TRBJ1-2; 9 bases align to TRBD1. This CDR3 is built from 14 residues. CDR1 MNHEY and CDR2 SVGAGI come from the germline V gene. V was clipped by 2 bases and J by 4 bases; unmatched bases: 2. The CDR3, as DNA: TGTGCCAGCAGTTACAGGGACAGGGCCTATGGCTACACCTTC. This gives the protein CASSYRDRAYGYTF.

The chain uses TRBV6-1 and TRBJ1-1, with 10 bases fitting TRBD1. This CDR3 has 18 amino acids. The germline gives CDR1 MNHNS, CDR2 SASEGT. V shed 0 bases, J shed 4 bases, and the junction held 11 bases outside the gene matches. The chain's CDR3 is CASSEAKWTGGLVTEAFF. CDR3 nucleotide sequence: TGTGCCAGCAGTGAAGCGAAGTGGACAGGGGGATTGGTCACTGAAGCTTTCTTT.

This rearrangement joins TRBV5-4 to TRBJ1-3; the match to TRBD1 covers 10 bases. This CDR3 has 16 amino acids. Unmatched junction bases numbered 2, after V lost 0 bases and J lost 2 bases. Per germline, CDR1 SGHNT and CDR2 YYREEE (reference sequence). The chain's CDR3 is CASSLGGTGAGNTIYF. CDR3 sequence (DNA): TGTGCCAGCAGCTTGGGTGGGACAGGGGCTGGAAACACCATATATTTT.

The chain uses TRBV5-1 and TRBJ2-7; no definite D call. The CDR3 covers 15 residues. In germline, CDR1 is SGHRS, CDR2 YFSETQ. V was shortened by 0 bases and J by 0 bases, with 10 bases between the two germline ends. DNA for the CDR3: TGCGCCAGCAGCTTGGGTCCAAGTAGCTCCTACGAGCAGTACTTC. Translating gives CASSLGPSSSYEQYF.

The chain carries TRBV2 and TRBJ2-2, with 12 bases identical to TRBD2. In germline, CDR1 is SNHLY, CDR2 FYNNEI. This CDR3 spans 15 amino acids. The trim removed 5 bases at V and 7 bases at J, leaving 5 bases unmatched. CDR3 bases: TGTGCCAGCAGTCCGACTAGCGGGGGTCACGGGGAGCTGTTTTTT. This encodes CASSPTSGGHGELFF.

CDR3 nucleotides: TGCGCCAGCAGCCAGGGGGGGGAGGGCCAGCCCCAGCATTTT. Protein: CASSQGGEGQPQHF. J is TRBJ1-5 and V is TRBV4-1, with D tentatively TRBD1 (5 bases). V dropped 3 bases and J dropped 7 bases, with 13 bases sitting between them. The germline gives CDR1 MGHRA, CDR2 YSYEKL. The CDR3 consists of 14 residues.

J is TRBJ1-5 and V is TRBV15; 9 bases match TRBD1. This CDR3 is built from 14 residues. Germline values: CDR1 LNHNV, CDR2 YYDKDF (reference sequence). The V gene end was trimmed by 5 bases and the J gene end by 7 bases; junction bases not matched to a gene: 6. The CDR3 DNA reads as TGTGCCACCAGCCCTCGGACAGGGGAACAGCCCCAGCATTTT. The encoded protein is CATSPRTGEQPQHF.

The V call is TRBV19, the J call TRBJ2-1; D not certain. The CDR3 extends over 13 amino acids. The germline gives CDR1 LNHDA, CDR2 SQIVND (reference sequence). V shed 3 bases and J shed 3 bases, with 6 bases lying between them. The CDR3 DNA follows: TGTGCCAGTAGTATCAGTCTCTACAATGAGCAGTTCTTC. Its translation is CASSISLYNEQFF.

The chain is built from TRBV9 and TRBJ1-1; no clear D gene. V dropped 1 base and J dropped 3 bases, with 7 bases sitting between them. The CDR3 covers 13 residues. Per the germline V gene, CDR1 is SGDLS and CDR2 is YYNGEE. CDR3 sequence reads: CASSVQQYTEAFF. CDR3 DNA: TGTGCCAGCAGCGTACAACAGTACACTGAAGCTTTCTTT.

The rearrangement links TRBV7-9 to TRBJ2-2, with D unclear. The length of the CDR3 is 13 residues. Germline V lookup: CDR1 SEHNR, CDR2 FQNEAQ (reference sequence). Trimming took 3 bases from V and 4 from J, leaving 6 bases between them. The CDR3 is CASSLASTGELFF. Here the CDR3 DNA reads TGTGCCAGCAGCTTGGCTAGCACCGGGGAGCTGTTTTTT.

The V call is TRBV5-1, the J call TRBJ2-2, with a weak D call TRBD1 (6 bases). The CDR3 sequence is 15 residues long. The V end lost 4 bases, the J end lost 0 bases, and 10 bases lay between the germline ends. Per the germline V gene, CDR1 is SGHRS and CDR2 is YFSETQ. The chain's CDR3 is CASSPGHPNTGELFF. CDR3 sequence (DNA): TGCGCCAGCAGCCCGGGACACCCGAACACCGGGGAGCTGTTTTTT.

Concerning this clone itself: Sequence at one end of the junction differs from germline and may be a read error. J is TRBJ2-5 and V is TRBV7-2; 9 positions match TRBD1. Germline V lookup: CDR1 SGHTA, CDR2 FQGNSA. The CDR3 is 13 amino acids. CDR3 protein: CASSSTGTGRRDF. CDR3 in DNA: TGTGCCAGCAGCTCAACCGGGACAGGGAGGAGGGACTTC.

The CDR3 DNA is TGTGCCATCAGTGATTCTGTCCGGCAGGGTCGCTACAATGAGCAGTTCTTC. This encodes CAISDSVRQGRYNEQFF. The chain has TRBV10-3 and TRBJ2-1; D may be TRBD1 (5 bases). The CDR3 covers 17 residues. Trimming stripped 3 bases from V and 3 bases from J, with 18 bases between. Germline lookup yields CDR1 ENHRY and CDR2 SYGVKD.

There are a few counts of this clone. The rearrangement links TRBV27 to TRBJ1-6; TRBD1 is a possible D gene (6 bases). V was cut by 7 bases and J by 7 bases, with 20 bases left in between. The CDR3 has 16 residues. Germline CDR1 reads MNHEY; CDR2 reads SMNVEV (reference sequence). CDR3 sequence reads: CASTRRGAGTNSPLHF. In DNA, the CDR3 is TGTGCCAGCACTAGAAGGGGCGCTGGGACAAATTCACCCCTCCACTTT.

The chain carries TRBV9 and TRBJ1-1, with D possibly matching TRBD1 (6 bases). Germline V gives CDR1 SGDLS, CDR2 YYNGEE. CDR3 length: 14 residues. The V gene lost 1 base and the J gene lost 2 bases, with 9 bases spanning the gap. CDR3 residues: CASSVQGQNTEAFF. The CDR3 nucleotides read TGTGCCAGCAGCGTACAGGGACAAAACACTGAAGCTTTCTTT.

J is TRBJ2-7 and V is TRBV7-2, with 11 bases matching TRBD2. CDR1 and CDR2 (germline): SGHTA, FQGNSA. CDR3 size: 17 residues. The junction had 10 bases not matched to a gene; V was cut back by 4 bases and J by 2 bases. CDR3: CASSSSGGLSNPYEQYF. DNA for the CDR3: TGTGCCAGCAGCTCTAGCGGGGGGCTATCAAACCCCTACGAGCAGTACTTC. The variable domain in full, with the rest retrieved from reference TRBV7-2 and TRBJ2-7, is GAGVSQSPSNKVTEKGKDVELRCDPISGHTALYWYRQSLGQGLEFLIYFQGNSAPDKSGLPSDRFSAERTGGSVSTLTIQRTQQEDSAVYLCASSSSGGLSNPYEQYFGPGTRLTVT.